One sample yielded the 31 T cell receptor beta chains listed below, sequenced in a study of blood T cells in healthy people across ages. It was with a sample-barcoded 5' primer and a J-beta primer mix that a second PCR of about 6 to 12 cycles was run. TCRdb recomputed calls from the 5' RACE reads with MiXCR, one row per CDR3 protein. The sample lists about 1.4 million distinct CDR3 sequences, 55% to 75% seen once, with 5% to 7% in the top ten. The sample comprised blood. The receptors come from a man between 18 and 29 years old in good health.

This clonotype was seen a handful of times. This chain joins TRBV29-1 and TRBJ2-1; D is unclear. The CDR3 extends over 10 amino acids. The V gene's germline CDR1 is SQVTM and CDR2 ANQGSEA. V was pared by 6 bases and J by 10 bases, with 10 bases between. CDR3 bases: TGCAGCGTAGACAAACCGGAGCAGTTCTTC. Amino acid sequence: CSVDKPEQFF.

The rearrangement links TRBV20-1 to TRBJ2-5, with D perhaps matching TRBD2 (6 bases). V was trimmed by 0 bases and J by 5 bases, leaving 16 bases between them. Germline V lookup: CDR1 DFQATT, CDR2 SNEGSKA (reference sequence). This CDR3 has 15 residues. The CDR3 DNA sequence: TGCAGTGCTAGAGATATGCTAGCGCCTCGGGAGACCCAGTACTTC. Translating gives CSARDMLAPRETQYF.

This clonotype appeared a few times. This rearrangement joins TRBV4-1 to TRBJ2-2; D might be TRBD1 (6 bases). V was clipped by 5 bases and J by 4 bases, with 8 bases between them. The length of the CDR3 is 13 residues. The germline CDR1 and CDR2 sequences are MGHRA and YSYEKL. CDR3 sequence: CASSWGPTGELFF. DNA for the CDR3: TGCGCCAGCAGCTGGGGGCCCACCGGGGAGCTGTTTTTT.

This chain joins TRBV6-5 and TRBJ2-1, with D hard to call. The length of the CDR3 is 11 residues. Trimming removed 10 bases at V and 7 bases at J, with 11 bases between. The germline gives CDR1 MNHEY, CDR2 SVGAGI. The CDR3 protein is CATKVGNEQFF. The CDR3 bases are TGTGCCACTAAAGTGGGGAATGAGCAGTTCTTC.

Only a few counts were recorded for this clonotype. This chain uses TRBV20-1 with TRBJ2-1; a weak D match, TRBD2 (6 bases). The CDR3 extends over 16 amino acids. Germline V gives CDR1 DFQATT, CDR2 SNEGSKA (reference sequence). V lost 0 bases, J lost 7 bases, and 19 bases lay in between. CDR3 DNA: TGCAGTGCTAGAGATTTGGCTACCCTAGCGACGAATGAGCAGTTCTTC. Amino acid sequence: CSARDLATLATNEQFF.

This chain joins TRBV27 and TRBJ2-1; 10 nucleotides align to TRBD2. V shed 6 bases, J shed 4 bases, and the junction held 6 bases outside the gene matches. This CDR3 contains 15 residues. Germline CDR1 reads MNHEY; CDR2 reads SMNVEV (reference sequence). The chain's CDR3 is CASRRAGGIYNEQFF. CDR3 in DNA: TGTGCCAGCAGACGAGCGGGGGGGATATACAATGAGCAGTTCTTC.

This chain uses TRBV12-3 or TRBV12-4 with TRBJ2-3; TRBD1 matches at 7 bases. V shed 6 bases and J 2 bases; nucleotides not matched to a gene: 11. The CDR3 length is 16 residues. The CDR3, as DNA: TGTGCCAGCAGCGCGTGGACAGGAGCCCTCACAGATACGCAGTATTTT. It yields the protein CASSAWTGALTDTQYF.

The count of this clonotype is one. V is TRBV7-9 and J is TRBJ2-1; 7 bases agree with TRBD1. The V gene's germline CDR1 is SEHNR and CDR2 FQNEAQ (reference sequence). This CDR3 is built from 13 residues. After removal of 4 bases from V and 10 bases from J, the junction contained 7 bases not matched to a gene. This CDR3 is CASSSDGTVEQFF. For the CDR3, the DNA is TGTGCCAGCAGCTCGGACGGGACAGTAGAGCAGTTCTTC.

The chain is built from TRBV20-1 and TRBJ2-4; perhaps TRBD1 as D (6 bases). Germline V gene sequence: CDR1 DFQATT, CDR2 SNEGSKA (reference sequence). V was trimmed by 3 bases and J by 0 bases, leaving 18 bases between them. There are 17 residues in the CDR3. The CDR3 here is CSASQFRGSRAKNIQYF. DNA for the CDR3: TGCAGTGCTAGTCAATTCAGGGGCTCCAGAGCCAAAAACATTCAGTACTTC.

V and J are TRBV7-9 and TRBJ1-4; D uncertain. This CDR3 spans 15 amino acids. V was cut by 4 bases and J by 0 bases, with 9 bases left in between. Germline lookup yields CDR1 SEHNR and CDR2 FQNEAQ (reference sequence). The CDR3 sequence is CASSSTETTNEKLFF. The CDR3 DNA follows: TGTGCCAGCAGCTCAACAGAGACAACTAATGAAAAACTGTTTTTT.

This clonotype was picked up a small number of times. The chain has TRBV10-3 and TRBJ2-7; the D call may be TRBD1 or TRBD2 (5 bases each). V was trimmed by 3 bases and J by 3 bases, leaving 21 bases between them. This CDR3 has 17 amino acids. In germline, CDR1 is ENHRY, CDR2 SYGVKD. The CDR3 reads CAISEQPPGTGNYEQYF. In nucleotides, the CDR3 is TGTGCCATCAGTGAACAACCCCCCGGGACGGGCAACTACGAGCAGTACTTC.

The chain recombines TRBV12-3 or TRBV12-4 with TRBJ2-7; TRBD1 aligns across 8 bases. The CDR3 runs 15 residues. V gave up 1 base and J gave up 7 bases; unmatched junction bases: 9. CDR3 residues: CASSLERTGRREQYF. In nucleotides, the CDR3 is TGTGCCAGCAGTTTAGAACGGACAGGGCGTCGAGAGCAGTACTTC.

V and J are TRBV29-1 and TRBJ2-7; a possible D gene is TRBD2 (6 bases). This CDR3 has 12 residues. Per the germline V gene, CDR1 is SQVTM and CDR2 is ANQGSEA. V gave up 7 bases and J gave up 6 bases, with 16 bases separating them. CDR3 coding DNA: TGCAGCGCCATGAGGACTACCGGCGAGCAGTACTTC. Translating gives CSAMRTTGEQYF.

The chain carries TRBV5-8 and TRBJ2-3; no clear D. V lost 1 base, J lost 2 bases, and 11 bases lay in between. CDR1 SGHTS and CDR2 YDEGEE come from the germline V gene. The CDR3 is made up of 15 amino acids. In DNA form, the CDR3 reads TGTGCCAGCAGCTTGAAACAGTGGTACACAGATACGCAGTATTTT. It encodes CASSLKQWYTDTQYF.

CDR3: CASSPSRLRAETQYF. In DNA, the CDR3 is TGTGCCAGCAGCCCCTCCCGGTTGAGGGCAGAGACCCAGTACTTC. The J gene is TRBJ2-7, the V gene TRBV7-9; possibly TRBD2 for D (5 bases). The end of the DNA aligns better with TRBJ2-5, so the J call may be wrong. The CDR3 loop spans 15 amino acids. Germline V gene data show CDR1 as SEHNR and CDR2 as FQNEAQ (reference sequence).

This clonotype has just a few counts. V gene TRBV20-1 combines with J gene TRBJ1-5; a weak D match, TRBD1 (5 bases). Trimming removed 5 bases at V and 6 bases at J, with 14 bases between. The CDR3 totals 13 residues. Germline assignment: CDR1 DFQATT and CDR2 SNEGSKA (reference sequence). The CDR3 loop is CSAVTGQAQPQHF. CDR3 nucleotides: TGCAGTGCTGTAACAGGTCAGGCTCAGCCCCAGCATTTT.

As regards this clonotype: The junction departs from germline at one end; a sequencing error may be responsible. This chain links TRBV7-6 with TRBJ2-1; 8 bases agree with TRBD1. CDR1 and CDR2 (germline): SGHVS, FNYEAQ. This CDR3 is 15 amino acids long. The CDR3 DNA sequence: TGTGCCAGCAGCTCCTACGGGACAGGAGACAATGAGCAGTTATTC. Its translation: CASSSYGTGDNEQLF.

This rearrangement joins TRBV14 to TRBJ2-7; D uncertain. From germline, CDR1 is SGHDN and CDR2 FVKESK. The CDR3 has 16 residues. The V end lost 1 base, the J end lost 5 bases, and 18 bases lay between the germline ends. DNA for the CDR3: TGTGCCAGCAGCCAAGTTTGGACCGGCCTTTCCGACGAGCAGTACTTC. Its protein is CASSQVWTGLSDEQYF.

The chain uses TRBV20-1 and TRBJ1-4; D ambiguous. CDR3 length equals 14 residues. V was pared by 5 bases and J by 2 bases, with 12 bases between. Per the germline V gene, CDR1 is DFQATT and CDR2 is SNEGSKA (reference sequence). The CDR3 DNA reads as TGCAGTGCTCAGAGAGGAACCACTAATGAAAAACTGTTTTTT. Translating gives CSAQRGTTNEKLFF.

This clonotype came up many times. The gene calls are TRBV10-3 and TRBJ2-5; 9 bases fit TRBD1. The CDR3 spans 14 residues. CDR1 and CDR2 (germline): ENHRY, SYGVKD. Germline trimming cut 6 bases from V and 1 base from J; bases unmatched to any gene: 3. CDR3 sequence reads: CAIRGQGVQETQYF. The DNA for the CDR3 is TGTGCCATCAGGGGACAGGGCGTCCAAGAGACCCAGTACTTC.

The J gene is TRBJ1-6, the V gene TRBV7-2, with 8 bases aligning to TRBD1. J was trimmed by 9 bases and V by 5 bases; bases with no gene match: 6. Germline V gene sequence: CDR1 SGHTA, CDR2 FQGNSA. There are 14 residues in the CDR3. CDR3 loop: CASSLWTGSSPLHF. CDR3 nucleotide sequence: TGTGCCAGCAGCCTATGGACAGGGAGTTCACCCCTCCACTTT.

This clonotype has more than one count but fewer than ten. V gene TRBV6-5 combines with J gene TRBJ2-1; 7 nucleotides align to TRBD2. CDR3 length equals 13 residues. V shed 8 bases and J 4 bases; nucleotides not matched to a gene: 5. Looked up from germline, CDR1 is MNHEY and CDR2 is SVGAGI. CDR3 sequence (DNA): TGTGCCAGCTGTGCGGGAGTATACAATGAGCAGTTCTTC. Protein product: CASCAGVYNEQFF.

This chain links TRBV6-2 or TRBV6-3 with TRBJ1-1, with TRBD1 as a possible D gene (6 bases). CDR3 length equals 12 residues. Germline V gene data show CDR1 as MNHEY and CDR2 as SVGEGT. V lost 5 bases and J lost 8, with 12 bases in between. The CDR3, as DNA: TGTGCCAGCAGTATCCCAGGGGAAGAAGCTTTCTTT. The encoded protein is CASSIPGEEAFF.

This rearrangement joins TRBV19 to TRBJ2-1; 13 positions agree with TRBD2. The V and J ends lost 6 bases and 9 bases, in that order; junction bases with no gene match: 5. Germline V gives CDR1 LNHDA, CDR2 SQIVND (reference sequence). There are 14 residues in the CDR3. CDR3 loop: CASRVTSGGFEQFF. The CDR3 DNA follows: TGTGCCAGTAGAGTGACTAGCGGGGGGTTTGAGCAGTTCTTC.

The gene calls are TRBV29-1 and TRBJ2-3, with a possible D match to TRBD1 (5 bases). The V gene's germline CDR1 is SQVTM and CDR2 ANQGSEA. Trimming pared 4 bases from V and 4 bases from J, leaving 15 bases between. The length of the CDR3 is 14 residues. CDR3 residues: CSVARDRGADTQYF. CDR3 coding DNA: TGCAGCGTTGCTCGAGACAGAGGCGCAGATACGCAGTATTTT.

This sequence joins TRBV29-1 and TRBJ2-5; 7 bases are shared with TRBD1. Looked up from germline, CDR1 is SQVTM and CDR2 is ANQGSEA. The CDR3 covers 14 residues. With 2 bases clipped from V and 4 bases from J, the junction kept 7 bases outside the gene matches. The CDR3 reads CSVEWAGGGETQYF. CDR3 in DNA: TGCAGCGTTGAATGGGCAGGGGGTGGAGAGACCCAGTACTTC.

The J gene is TRBJ1-2, the V gene TRBV29-1; no clear D. The V gene's germline CDR1 is SQVTM and CDR2 ANQGSEA. Between the trimmed V and J ends, which lost 4 bases and 1 base, there was a span of 13 bases. CDR3 length: 14 residues. CDR3 residues: CSVARGTRNYGYTF. CDR3 nucleotide sequence: TGCAGCGTTGCACGCGGCACACGTAACTATGGCTACACCTTC.

The chain joins TRBV12-3 or TRBV12-4 to TRBJ2-7; 11 bases agree with TRBD2. The last part of the DNA fits TRBJ2-5 better; the J call may be wrong. This CDR3 region has 16 residues. CDR3: CASSPLAGADQETQYF. The CDR3 DNA reads TGTGCCAGCAGTCCACTAGCGGGAGCAGATCAGGAGACCCAGTACTTC.

The genes are TRBV9 and TRBJ1-1, with D perhaps TRBD1 (6 bases). V was clipped by 6 bases and J by 1 base, with 10 bases between them. The CDR3 spans 13 residues. CDR1 SGDLS and CDR2 YYNGEE come from the germline V gene. The CDR3, as DNA: TGTGCCAGCAACGAGGGACAGAACACTGAAGCTTTCTTT. It encodes CASNEGQNTEAFF.

This clonotype was seen a handful of times. The gene calls are TRBV7-2 and TRBJ2-4; no clear D gene. The germline gives CDR1 SGHTA, CDR2 FQGNSA. The CDR3 loop spans 16 amino acids. V was trimmed by 3 bases and J by 0 bases, leaving 12 bases between them. Here the CDR3 reads CASSFITELAKNIQYF. The CDR3 DNA reads as TGTGCCAGCAGCTTTATAACAGAACTAGCCAAAAACATTCAGTACTTC.

This clonotype has a handful of counts. The chain joins TRBV7-8 to TRBJ2-1, with D maybe TRBD2 (5 bases). V lost 6 bases and J lost 0, with 12 bases in between. Germline V gene data show CDR1 as SGHVS and CDR2 as FQNEAQ. This CDR3 is 15 amino acids long. The CDR3 DNA reads TGTGCCAGCAGTCGGACGGGGAGCTCCTACAATGAGCAGTTCTTC. It translates to CASSRTGSSYNEQFF.